Listed below are T cell receptor beta chains from one sample, sequenced in a study of blood T cell repertoires in COVID-19. Profiling relied on immunoSEQ multiplex PCR, and the TCRdb table lists in-frame clones only, not all of them. In the table there are some 200,000 clones, 81% of which are singletons. The source material was PBMCs or T cells enriched from blood (not recorded which). These receptors all come from a woman between 50 and 59 years old with acute COVID-19. The CDR3 runs from the conserved cysteine through the conserved F or W. The D gene is left open where the match is weak. The listing skips clone size in some rows; elsewhere it reads once, few, many or a size class.

j_gene | d_gene | v_gene | abundance | CDR3aa | CDR3nt
TRBJ2-5 | NA | TRBV7-2 | once | CASSLLGAAGETQYF | TGTGCCAGCAGCCTTTTGGGGGCAGCGGGGGAGACCCAGTACTTC
TRBJ2-7 | NA | TRBV5-1 | NA | CASSWTGTPGPISYEQYF | TGCGCCAGCAGCTGGACCGGGACTCCTGGACCCATTTCCTACGAGCAGTACTTC
TRBJ2-7 | TRBD2 | TRBV27 | NA | CATSSGSHEQYF | TGTGCCACCTCTAGCGGGAGCCACGAGCAGTACTTC
TRBJ2-3 | NA | TRBV9 | NA | CASSVEAGFITDTQYF | TGTGCCAGCAGCGTAGAGGCAGGATTTATCACAGATACGCAGTATTTT
TRBJ1-4 | TRBD1 | TRBV7-2 | NA | CASSSQGTNEKLFF | TGTGCCAGCAGCTCACAGGGGACTAATGAAAAACTGTTTTTT
TRBJ2-4 | TRBD1 | TRBV30 | NA | CAWTTPGTGGENIQYF | TGTGCCTGGACAACCCCCGGGACAGGGGGCGAAAACATTCAGTACTTC
TRBJ2-5 | NA | TRBV7-2 | NA | CASSLAAQGPQETQYF | TGTGCCAGCAGCTTAGCTGCACAGGGCCCCCAAGAGACCCAGTACTTC
TRBJ2-7 | TRBD1 | TRBV5-4 | NA | CASSLGGQASYEQYF | TGTGCCAGCAGCTTGGGTGGACAGGCCTCCTACGAGCAGTACTTC
TRBJ2-7 | NA | TRBV7-2 | NA | CASSPTTRTYEQYF | TGTGCCAGCAGCCCAACGACTAGAACCTACGAGCAGTACTTC
TRBJ2-2 | TRBD2 | TRBV11-3 | NA | CASSLGQAGKGSGELFF | TGTGCCAGCAGCTTGGGGCAAGCGGGGAAGGGATCCGGGGAGCTGTTTTTT
TRBJ1-5 | NA | TRBV28 | NA | CASSSTPGLHQPQHF | TGTGCCAGCAGTTCCACCCCAGGGCTACATCAGCCCCAGCATTTT
TRBJ2-3 | TRBD2 | TRBV7-2 | NA | CASSRGGSVDTQYF | TGTGCCAGCAGCCGGGGGGGCTCTGTAGATACGCAGTATTTT
TRBJ1-1 | NA | TRBV28 | once | CASSLISSNTEAFF | TGTGCCAGCAGTTTGATCTCGAGCAACACTGAAGCTTTCTTT
TRBJ1-1 | NA | TRBV7-2 | many | CASTQALGTEAFF | TGTGCCAGCACACAGGCGCTTGGCACTGAAGCTTTCTTT
TRBJ2-7 | TRBD2 | TRBV4-3 | NA | CASSQVFGTSYEQYF | TGCGCCAGCAGCCAAGTCTTTGGGACTAGCTACGAGCAGTACTTC
TRBJ2-3 | TRBD2 | TRBV7-2 | once | CASSTGGSRTDTQYF | TGTGCCAGCAGCACGGGGGGGTCGCGCACAGATACGCAGTATTTT
TRBJ2-7 | TRBD1 | TRBV19 | NA | CASRYAQGAGYEQYF | TGTGCCAGCCGATACGCACAGGGGGCCGGTTACGAGCAGTACTTC
TRBJ2-7 | NA | TRBV5-1 | NA | CASSLGADFYEQYF | TGCGCCAGCAGCTTGGGGGCCGATTTCTACGAGCAGTACTTC
TRBJ2-3 | NA | TRBV28 | NA | CATKTGFTDTQYF | TGTGCCACCAAAACAGGGTTCACAGATACGCAGTATTTT
TRBJ2-2 | TRBD2 | TRBV4-3 | NA | CASSRSGGATGELFF | TGCGCCAGCAGCCGCAGCGGGGGCGCCACCGGGGAGCTGTTTTTT
TRBJ2-7 | NA | TRBV21-1 | few | CASRYTGTAFLSYEQYF | TGTGCCAGCAGATACACCGGGACAGCCTTCCTTTCCTACGAGCAGTACTTC
TRBJ1-5 | TRBD1 | TRBV11-1 | NA | CASSSGQPNQPQHF | TGTGCCAGCAGCTCGGGACAGCCGAATCAGCCCCAGCATTTT
TRBJ2-3 | TRBD2 | TRBV28 | NA | CASSSKGGWTDTQYF | TGTGCCAGCAGTTCGAAGGGAGGGTGGACAGATACGCAGTATTTT
TRBJ2-1 | TRBD2 | TRBV5-5 | NA | CASSLVPGGYNEQFF | TGTGCCAGCAGCTTAGTACCGGGGGGCTACAATGAGCAGTTCTTC
TRBJ1-5 | TRBD1 | TRBV4-1 | once | CASSPSTGTNQPQHF | TGCGCCAGCAGCCCATCGACAGGGACTAATCAGCCCCAGCATTTT
TRBJ2-7 | NA | TRBV2 | NA | CASSLGRTAYEQYF | TGTGCCAGCAGTTTAGGACGGACAGCCTACGAGCAGTACTTC
TRBJ1-4 | NA | TRBV5-6 | NA | CASSYGWGVNEKLFF | TGTGCCAGCAGCTACGGGTGGGGAGTTAATGAAAAACTGTTTTTT
TRBJ1-1 | NA | TRBV27 | NA | CASRTTGVSMNTEAFF | TGTGCCAGCAGGACTACGGGGGTGAGCATGAACACTGAAGCTTTCTTT
TRBJ2-1 | TRBD2 | TRBV30 | NA | CAWKTTGGGEQFF | TGTGCCTGGAAGACAACGGGAGGAGGTGAGCAGTTCTTC
TRBJ1-4 | NA | TRBV7-9 | NA | CASSPGPGEKLFF | TGTGCCAGCAGCCCCGGACCAGGGGAAAAACTGTTTTTT
TRBJ1-5 | TRBD1 | TRBV7-2 | NA | CASSFTGGVGQPQHF | TGTGCCAGCAGTTTTACAGGGGGCGTCGGTCAGCCCCAGCATTTT
TRBJ1-1 | TRBD1 | TRBV15 | once | CATSKTGGSDTEAFF | TGTGCCACCAGCAAAACAGGGGGGTCGGACACTGAAGCTTTCTTT
TRBJ2-7 | TRBD1 | TRBV4-3 | NA | CASSQDSTSGGRQQYF | TGCGCCAGCAGCCAAGACTCTACCTCAGGGGGCAGACAGCAGTACTTC
TRBJ1-2 | NA | TRBV4-3 | NA | CASRLKGTEGGYTF | TGCGCCAGCAGGCTTAAAGGGACTGAGGGCGGCTACACCTTC
TRBJ1-6 | NA | TRBV10-3 | NA | CAISESIGEDSPLHF | TGTGCCATCAGTGAGTCGATAGGGGAGGATTCACCCCTCCACTTT
TRBJ1-2 | TRBD1 | TRBV6-1 | NA | CASSEGGQSYYGYTF | TGTGCCAGCAGTGAAGGGGGACAGAGCTACTATGGCTACACCTTC
TRBJ1-2 | NA | TRBV7-2 | few | CASSPIGVVAGTYGYTF | TGTGCCAGCAGCCCAATTGGCGTGGTGGCAGGGACATATGGCTACACCTTC
TRBJ2-1 | NA | TRBV28 | NA | CASRTDSTYNEQFF | TGTGCCAGCAGAACTGACAGCACCTACAATGAGCAGTTCTTC
TRBJ2-5 | NA | TRBV7-2 | NA | CASSLATRGETQYF | TGTGCCAGCAGCTTAGCTACAAGAGGAGAGACCCAGTACTTC
TRBJ2-2 | TRBD1 | TRBV6-5 | few | CASSYSGTGYTGELFF | TGTGCCAGCAGTTACTCCGGGACAGGGTACACCGGGGAGCTGTTTTTT
TRBJ1-2 | TRBD1 | TRBV3-1/TRBV3-2 | NA | CASSRLLQGANGYTF | TGTGCCAGCTCCCGTCTGTTGCAGGGGGCAAATGGCTACACCTTC
TRBJ1-2 | TRBD1 | TRBV7-9 | NA | CASSKELGTGGGYGYTF | TGTGCCAGCAGCAAAGAGCTCGGGACAGGAGGTGGCTATGGCTACACCTTC
TRBJ2-4 | NA | TRBV7-9 | few | CASSLAGSPAKNIQYF | TGTGCCAGCAGCTTAGCAGGGAGCCCAGCCAAAAACATTCAGTACTTC
TRBJ1-1 | NA | TRBV6-5 | NA | CASRFRNTEAFF | TGTGCCAGCAGATTTCGGAACACTGAAGCTTTCTTT
TRBJ1-6 | TRBD1 | TRBV19 | NA | CASSIMTGAASPLHF | TGTGCCAGTAGTATCATGACAGGGGCGGCTTCACCCCTCCACTTT
TRBJ1-1 | TRBD1 | TRBV30 | once | CAWNGQGMAEAFF | TGTGCCTGGAATGGACAGGGCATGGCTGAAGCTTTCTTT
TRBJ1-1 | NA | TRBV19 | NA | CASSPVSIAGTPHIAFF | TGTGCCAGTAGCCCAGTATCAATAGCCGGGACACCCCATATAGCTTTCTTT
TRBJ2-7 | TRBD1 | TRBV4-3 | NA | CASSQDAGTGGYEQYF | TGCGCCAGCAGCCAAGACGCTGGGACAGGAGGCTACGAGCAGTACTTC
TRBJ1-4 | NA | TRBV12-3/TRBV12-4 | NA | CASSLNLEKLFF | TGTGCCAGCAGTTTAAACTTGGAAAAACTGTTTTTT
TRBJ2-7 | TRBD1 | TRBV4-1 | NA | CASSLIDRGLFPYEQYF | TGCGCCAGCAGCCTTATCGACAGGGGGCTCTTTCCCTACGAGCAGTACTTC
TRBJ2-3 | NA | TRBV11-3 | NA | CASSLVPVRGDTQYF | TGTGCCAGCAGCTTAGTACCCGTGCGGGGCGATACGCAGTATTTT
TRBJ1-4 | TRBD1 | TRBV7-2 | NA | CASSLQGTANEKLFF | TGTGCCAGCAGCCTACAGGGGACGGCTAATGAAAAACTGTTTTTT
TRBJ1-5 | NA | TRBV2 | NA | CASSVDTGNQPQHF | TGTGCCAGCAGTGTGGATACAGGGAATCAGCCCCAGCATTTT